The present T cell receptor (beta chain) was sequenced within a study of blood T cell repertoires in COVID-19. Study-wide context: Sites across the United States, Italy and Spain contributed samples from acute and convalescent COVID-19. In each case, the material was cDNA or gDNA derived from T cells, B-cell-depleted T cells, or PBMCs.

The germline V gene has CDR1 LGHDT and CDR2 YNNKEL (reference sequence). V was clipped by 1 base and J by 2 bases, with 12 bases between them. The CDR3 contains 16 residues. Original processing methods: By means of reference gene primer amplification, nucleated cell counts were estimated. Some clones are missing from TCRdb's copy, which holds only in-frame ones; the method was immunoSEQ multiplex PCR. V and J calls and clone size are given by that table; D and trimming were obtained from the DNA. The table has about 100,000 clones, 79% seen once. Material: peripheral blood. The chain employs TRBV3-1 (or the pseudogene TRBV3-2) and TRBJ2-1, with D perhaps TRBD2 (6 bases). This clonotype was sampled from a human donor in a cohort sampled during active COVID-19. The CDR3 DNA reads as TGTGCCAGCAGCCAAGGTAATAGCGGCGCCTACAATGAGCAGTTCTTC. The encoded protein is CASSQGNSGAYNEQFF.